This TCR beta chain is from a study of shared clonotypes between healthy human individuals. The wider study: Each donor's CD8 memory used one plate, CD8 naive two, each CD4 subset three. Findings and caveats of the study: The low donor count limited represented genetic and exposure-history diversity.

Some clones are missing from TCRdb's copy, which holds only in-frame ones; the method was immunoSEQ multiplex PCR. Counted here are about 1.5 million clones, roughly 96% occurring once; the ten biggest clones make up over 1%. The CDR3 loop spans 11 amino acids. V was clipped by 5 bases and J by 8 bases, with 9 bases between them. In germline, CDR1 is KGHSH, CDR2 LQKENI. A note on this clone: Its antigen remains unidentified.

Splitting the CD4+ cells yielded a CD45RA+ naive subset and a CD45RA-negative memory subset. The TCR sequence derives from a man aged 30 to 45 in good health. J is TRBJ1-2 and V is TRBV18; D may be TRBD1 (6 bases). Sequencing input: naive CD4+ T cells sorted from blood. Specified subset: CD45RA+ positively selected. CDR3 loop: CASSTGYGYTF. Here the CDR3 DNA reads TGTGCCAGCTCAACAGGGTACGGCTACACCTTC.